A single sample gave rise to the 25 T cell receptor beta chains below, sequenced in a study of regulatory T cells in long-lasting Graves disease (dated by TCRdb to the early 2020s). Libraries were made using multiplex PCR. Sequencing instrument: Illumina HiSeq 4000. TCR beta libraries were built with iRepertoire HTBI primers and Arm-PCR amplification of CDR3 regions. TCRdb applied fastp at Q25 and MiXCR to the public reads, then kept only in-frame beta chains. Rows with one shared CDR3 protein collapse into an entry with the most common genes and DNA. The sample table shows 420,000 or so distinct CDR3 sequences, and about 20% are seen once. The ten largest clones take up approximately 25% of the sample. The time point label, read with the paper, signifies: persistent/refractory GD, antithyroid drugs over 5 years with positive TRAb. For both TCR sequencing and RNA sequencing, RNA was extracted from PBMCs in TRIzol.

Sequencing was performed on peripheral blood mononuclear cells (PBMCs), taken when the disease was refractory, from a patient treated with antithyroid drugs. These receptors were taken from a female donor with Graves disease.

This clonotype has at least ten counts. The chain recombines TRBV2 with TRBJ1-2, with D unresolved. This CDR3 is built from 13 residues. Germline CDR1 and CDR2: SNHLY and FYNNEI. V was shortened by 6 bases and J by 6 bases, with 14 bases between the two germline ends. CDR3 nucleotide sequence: TGTGCCAGCAGCCGACCCGGGAGCAATGGCTACACCTTC. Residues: CASSRPGSNGYTF.

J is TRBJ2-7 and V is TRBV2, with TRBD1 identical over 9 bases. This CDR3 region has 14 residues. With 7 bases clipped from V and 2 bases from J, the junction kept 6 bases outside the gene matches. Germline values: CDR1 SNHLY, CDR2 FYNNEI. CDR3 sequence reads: CASKTDRGPYEQYF. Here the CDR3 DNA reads TGTGCCAGCAAGACGGACAGGGGACCCTACGAGCAGTACTTC. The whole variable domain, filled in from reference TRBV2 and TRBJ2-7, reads EPEVTQTPSHQVTQMGQEVILRCVPISNHLYFYWYRQILGQKVEFLVSFYNNEISEKSEIFDDQFSVERPDGSNFTLKIRSTKLEDSAMYFCASKTDRGPYEQYFGPGTRLTVT.

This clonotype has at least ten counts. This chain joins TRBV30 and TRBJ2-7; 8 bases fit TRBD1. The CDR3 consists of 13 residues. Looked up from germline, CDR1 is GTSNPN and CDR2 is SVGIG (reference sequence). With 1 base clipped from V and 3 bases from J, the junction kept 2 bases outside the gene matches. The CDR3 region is CAWSGQGSYEQYF. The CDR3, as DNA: TGTGCCTGGAGTGGACAGGGGAGCTACGAGCAGTACTTC.

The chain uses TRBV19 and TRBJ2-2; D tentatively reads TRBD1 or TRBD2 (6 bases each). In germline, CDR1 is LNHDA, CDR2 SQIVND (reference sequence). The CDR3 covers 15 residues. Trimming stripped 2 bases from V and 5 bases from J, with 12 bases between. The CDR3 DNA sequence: TGTGCCAGTAGTATATCCGGGGGCTTAACCGGGGAGCTGTTTTTT. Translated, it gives CASSISGGLTGELFF.

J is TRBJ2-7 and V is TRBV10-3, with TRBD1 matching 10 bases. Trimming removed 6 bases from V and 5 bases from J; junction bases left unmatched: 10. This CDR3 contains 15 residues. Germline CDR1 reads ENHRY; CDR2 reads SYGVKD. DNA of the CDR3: TGTGCCATCAGAGGCCCGGGACAGGGGTCCCACGAGCAGTACTTC. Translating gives CAIRGPGQGSHEQYF.

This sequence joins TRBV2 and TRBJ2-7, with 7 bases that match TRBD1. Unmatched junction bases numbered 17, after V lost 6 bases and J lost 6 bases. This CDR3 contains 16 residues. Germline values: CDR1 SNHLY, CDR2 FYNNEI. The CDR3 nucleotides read TGTGCCAGCAGCCCGACAGGGAGCCCCGGGCGGCTCGAGCAGTACTTC. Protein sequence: CASSPTGSPGRLEQYF. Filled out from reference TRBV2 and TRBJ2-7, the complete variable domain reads EPEVTQTPSHQVTQMGQEVILRCVPISNHLYFYWYRQILGQKVEFLVSFYNNEISEKSEIFDDQFSVERPDGSNFTLKIRSTKLEDSAMYFCASSPTGSPGRLEQYFGPGTRLTVT.

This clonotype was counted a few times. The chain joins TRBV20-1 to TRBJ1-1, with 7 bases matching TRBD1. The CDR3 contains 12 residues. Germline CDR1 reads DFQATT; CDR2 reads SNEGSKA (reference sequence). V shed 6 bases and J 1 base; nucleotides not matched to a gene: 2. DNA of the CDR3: TGCAGTGCGGGACAGAAGAACACTGAAGCTTTCTTT. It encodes CSAGQKNTEAFF.

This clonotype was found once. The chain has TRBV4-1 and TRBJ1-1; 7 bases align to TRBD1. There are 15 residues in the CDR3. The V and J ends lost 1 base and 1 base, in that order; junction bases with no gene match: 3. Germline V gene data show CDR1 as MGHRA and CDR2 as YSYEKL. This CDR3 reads CASSQGQGENTEAFF. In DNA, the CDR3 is TGCGCCAGCAGCCAAGGACAGGGAGAGAACACTGAAGCTTTCTTT.

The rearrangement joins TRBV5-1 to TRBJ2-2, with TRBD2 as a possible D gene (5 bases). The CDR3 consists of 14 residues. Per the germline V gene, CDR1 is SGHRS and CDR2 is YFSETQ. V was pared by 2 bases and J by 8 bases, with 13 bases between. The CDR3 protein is CASSFRRNGGELFF. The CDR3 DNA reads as TGCGCCAGCAGCTTCAGGAGGAACGGGGGGGAGCTGTTTTTT.

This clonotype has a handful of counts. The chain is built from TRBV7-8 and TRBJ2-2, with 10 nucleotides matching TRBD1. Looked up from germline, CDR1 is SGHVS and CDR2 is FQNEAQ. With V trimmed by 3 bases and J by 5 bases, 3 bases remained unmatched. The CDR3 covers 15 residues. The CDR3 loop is CASSFPGQGTGELFF. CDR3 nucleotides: TGTGCCAGCAGCTTCCCGGGACAGGGGACCGGGGAGCTGTTTTTT.

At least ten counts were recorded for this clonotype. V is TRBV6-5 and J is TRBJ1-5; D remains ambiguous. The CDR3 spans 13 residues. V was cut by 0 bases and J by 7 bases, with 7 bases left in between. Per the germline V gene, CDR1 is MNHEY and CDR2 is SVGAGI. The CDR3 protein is CASSYSASQPQHF. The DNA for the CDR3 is TGTGCCAGCAGTTACTCTGCCAGCCAGCCCCAGCATTTT.

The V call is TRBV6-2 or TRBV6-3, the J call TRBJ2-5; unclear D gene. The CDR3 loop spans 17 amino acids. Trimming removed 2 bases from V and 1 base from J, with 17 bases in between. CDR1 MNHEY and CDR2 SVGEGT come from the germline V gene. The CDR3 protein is CASSYGSSSGPQETQYF. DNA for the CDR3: TGTGCCAGCAGTTACGGATCGTCATCAGGTCCCCAAGAGACCCAGTACTTC.

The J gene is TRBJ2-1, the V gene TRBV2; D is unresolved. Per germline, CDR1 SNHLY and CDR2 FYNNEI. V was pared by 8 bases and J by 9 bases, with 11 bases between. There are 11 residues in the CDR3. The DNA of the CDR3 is TGTGCCAGCCTAGGGCTGGTTGAGCAGTTCTTC. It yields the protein CASLGLVEQFF.

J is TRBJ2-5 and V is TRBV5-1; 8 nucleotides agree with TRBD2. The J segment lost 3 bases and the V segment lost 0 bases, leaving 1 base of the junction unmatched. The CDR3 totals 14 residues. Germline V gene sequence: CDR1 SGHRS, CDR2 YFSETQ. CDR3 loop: CASSLDGREETQYF. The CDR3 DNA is TGCGCCAGCAGCTTGGACGGGAGGGAAGAGACCCAGTACTTC.

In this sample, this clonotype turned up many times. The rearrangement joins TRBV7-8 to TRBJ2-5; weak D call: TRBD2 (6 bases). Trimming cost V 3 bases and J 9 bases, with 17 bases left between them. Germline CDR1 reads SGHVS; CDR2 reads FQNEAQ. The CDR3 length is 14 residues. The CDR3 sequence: CASSFDRDPGAQYF. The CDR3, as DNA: TGTGCCAGCAGCTTTGACCGGGACCCGGGGGCCCAGTACTTC.

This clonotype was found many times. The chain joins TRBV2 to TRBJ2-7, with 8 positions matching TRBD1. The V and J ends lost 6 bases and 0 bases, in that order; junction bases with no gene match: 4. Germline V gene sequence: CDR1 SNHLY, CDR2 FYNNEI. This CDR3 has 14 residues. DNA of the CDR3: TGTGCCAGCAGACGGACAGGGCTCTCCTACGAGCAGTACTTC. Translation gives CASRRTGLSYEQYF.

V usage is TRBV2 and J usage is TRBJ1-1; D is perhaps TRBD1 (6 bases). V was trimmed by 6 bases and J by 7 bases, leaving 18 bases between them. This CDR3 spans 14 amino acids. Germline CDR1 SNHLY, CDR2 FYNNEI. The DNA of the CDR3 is TGTGCCAGCAGCGTAGAGGGGGGGGGACATGAAGCTTTCTTT. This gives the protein CASSVEGGGHEAFF.

CDR3 nucleotides: TGCAGTGCTAGCATGGACAGTGCAACTAATGAAAAACTGTTTTTT. Translated: CSASMDSATNEKLFF. The chain is built from TRBV20-1 and TRBJ1-4, with D maybe TRBD1 (6 bases). From germline, CDR1 is DFQATT and CDR2 SNEGSKA (reference sequence). V was shortened by 3 bases and J by 0 bases, with 11 bases between the two germline ends. This CDR3 spans 15 amino acids.

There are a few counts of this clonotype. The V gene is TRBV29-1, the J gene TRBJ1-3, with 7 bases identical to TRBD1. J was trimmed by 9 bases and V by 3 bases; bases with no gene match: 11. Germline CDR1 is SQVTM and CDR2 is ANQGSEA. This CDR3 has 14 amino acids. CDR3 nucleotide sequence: TGCAGCGTTGATAAGGGGGACAGTTTGGCCACCATATATTTT. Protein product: CSVDKGDSLATIYF. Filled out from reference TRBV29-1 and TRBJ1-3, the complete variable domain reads SAVISQKPSRDICQRGTSLTIQCQVDSQVTMMFWYRQQPGQSLTLIATANQGSEATYESGFVIDKFPISRPNLTFSTLTVSNMSPEDSSIYLCSVDKGDSLATIYFGEGSWLTVV.

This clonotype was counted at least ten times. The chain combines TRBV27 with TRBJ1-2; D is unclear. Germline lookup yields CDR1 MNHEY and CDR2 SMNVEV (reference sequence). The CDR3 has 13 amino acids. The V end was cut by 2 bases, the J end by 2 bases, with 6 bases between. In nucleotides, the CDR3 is TGTGCCAGCAGTTTACACCCCAACTATGGCTACACCTTC. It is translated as CASSLHPNYGYTF.

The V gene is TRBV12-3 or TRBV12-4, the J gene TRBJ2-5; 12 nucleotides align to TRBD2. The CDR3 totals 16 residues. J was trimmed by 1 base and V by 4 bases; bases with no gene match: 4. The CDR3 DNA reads TGTGCCAGCAGTTCGCGGACTAGCGGGACCCAAGAGACCCAGTACTTC. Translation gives CASSSRTSGTQETQYF.

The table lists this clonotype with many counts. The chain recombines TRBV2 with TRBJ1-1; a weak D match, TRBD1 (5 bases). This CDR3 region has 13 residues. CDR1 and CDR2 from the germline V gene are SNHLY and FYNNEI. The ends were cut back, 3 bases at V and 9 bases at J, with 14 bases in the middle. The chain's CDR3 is CASSDDRGGKAFF. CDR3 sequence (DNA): TGTGCCAGCAGTGATGATAGGGGCGGGAAAGCTTTCTTT.

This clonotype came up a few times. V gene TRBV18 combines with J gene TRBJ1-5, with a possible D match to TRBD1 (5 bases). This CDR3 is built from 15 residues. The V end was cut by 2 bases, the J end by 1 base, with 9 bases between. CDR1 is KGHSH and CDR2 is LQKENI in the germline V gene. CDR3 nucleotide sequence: TGTGCCAGCTCACCATCCAGGGAGAGCAATCAGCCCCAGCATTTT. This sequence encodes CASSPSRESNQPQHF.

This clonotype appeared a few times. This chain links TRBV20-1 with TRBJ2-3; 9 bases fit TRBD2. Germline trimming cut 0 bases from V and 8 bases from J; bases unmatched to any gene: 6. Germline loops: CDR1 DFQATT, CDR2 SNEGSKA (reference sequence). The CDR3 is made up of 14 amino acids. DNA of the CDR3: TGCAGTGCTAGAGATTCGGCGGGAGGGGTTACGCAGTATTTT. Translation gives CSARDSAGGVTQYF.

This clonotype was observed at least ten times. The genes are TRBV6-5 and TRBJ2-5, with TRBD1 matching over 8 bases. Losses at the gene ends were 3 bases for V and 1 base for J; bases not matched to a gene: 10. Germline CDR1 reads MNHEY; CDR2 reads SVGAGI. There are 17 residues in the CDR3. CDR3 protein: CASSYSGTGSTQETQYF. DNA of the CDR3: TGTGCCAGCAGTTATTCAGGGACAGGCTCGACCCAAGAGACCCAGTACTTC.